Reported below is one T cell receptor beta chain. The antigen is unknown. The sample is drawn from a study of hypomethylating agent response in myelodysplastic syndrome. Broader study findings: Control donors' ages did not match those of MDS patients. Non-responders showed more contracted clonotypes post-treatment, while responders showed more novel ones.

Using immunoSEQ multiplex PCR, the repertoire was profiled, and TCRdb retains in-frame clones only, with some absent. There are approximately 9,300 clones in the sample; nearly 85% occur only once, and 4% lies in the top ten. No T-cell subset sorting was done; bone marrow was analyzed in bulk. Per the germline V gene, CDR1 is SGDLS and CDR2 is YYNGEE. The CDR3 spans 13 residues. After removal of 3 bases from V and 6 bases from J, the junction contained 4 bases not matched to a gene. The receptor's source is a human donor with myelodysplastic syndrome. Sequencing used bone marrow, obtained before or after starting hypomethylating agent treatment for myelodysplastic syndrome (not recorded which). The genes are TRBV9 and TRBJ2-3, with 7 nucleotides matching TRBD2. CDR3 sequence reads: CASSAGGQDTQYF. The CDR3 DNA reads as TGTGCCAGCAGCGCGGGAGGTCAGGATACGCAGTATTTT.